These 12 T cell receptor beta chains share one sample of origin, sequenced in a study of somatic mutations in cytotoxic T cells in rheumatoid arthritis. Repertoires were generated with immunoSEQ multiplex PCR, while TCRdb's copy carries only in-frame clones and drops some. The sample holds 20,000 to 25,000 clones, roughly 80% seen once. Sequenced material: CD8+ T cells sorted from blood. These TCRs come from an adult with rheumatoid arthritis.

The CDR3 protein is CASSIEAPNYGYTF. CDR3 nucleotides: TGTGCCAGTAGTATAGAGGCGCCTAACTATGGCTACACCTTC. The genes are TRBV19 and TRBJ1-2, with unresolved D. Trimming removed 0 bases from V and 0 bases from J, with 5 bases in between. This CDR3 is built from 14 residues. The germline CDR1 and CDR2 sequences are LNHDA and SQIVND (reference sequence).

The chain uses TRBV10-1 and TRBJ1-2; D is unclear. Per germline, CDR1 WNHNN and CDR2 SYGVQD (reference sequence). V was pared by 4 bases and J by 3 bases, with 12 bases between. CDR3 length: 14 residues. CDR3 DNA: TGCGCCAGCAGTGCGGGGATCCCCTACTATGGCTACACCTTC. Translating gives CASSAGIPYYGYTF.

The V gene is TRBV7-9, the J gene TRBJ2-7, with D maybe TRBD1 (5 bases). Germline V lookup: CDR1 SEHNR, CDR2 FQNEAQ (reference sequence). Deletions cut 5 bases from V and 0 bases from J, with 11 bases between. The CDR3 has 14 residues. CDR3 sequence (DNA): TGTGCCAGCAGCGGGTGGGGCAGCTCCTACGAGCAGTACTTC. Amino acids: CASSGWGSSYEQYF.

The genes are TRBV6-1 and TRBJ1-2; the match to TRBD1 covers 7 bases. The CDR3 is 15 residues long. The germline CDR1 and CDR2 sequences are MNHNS and SASEGT. J was trimmed by 6 bases and V by 0 bases; bases with no gene match: 7. The CDR3: CASSEATGRFDGYTF. The CDR3 DNA reads TGTGCCAGCAGTGAAGCGACAGGGAGGTTCGATGGCTACACCTTC.

The V call is TRBV7-8, the J call TRBJ1-4; a possible D gene is TRBD1 (6 bases). The V and J ends lost 1 base and 7 bases respectively, with 19 bases between them. CDR3 size: 17 residues. CDR1 and CDR2 from the germline V gene are SGHVS and FQNEAQ. Written as DNA, the CDR3 is TGTGCCAGCAGCTTAGGGGTCCGGGGGCCCCGGGGTGAAAAACTGTTTTTT. Its protein product is CASSLGVRGPRGEKLFF.

The rearrangement links TRBV12-5 to TRBJ2-6; 10 positions agree with TRBD2. The J segment lost 0 bases and the V segment lost 3 bases, leaving 14 bases of the junction unmatched. This CDR3 comprises 21 residues. Germline CDR1 reads LGHNT; CDR2 reads FRNRAP. The DNA for the CDR3 is TGTGCTAGTGGTTTTCCCCGGGGGGTAGCGGGGGGATCCTCTGGGGCCAACGTCCTGACTTTC. Its protein product is CASGFPRGVAGGSSGANVLTF. The full variable domain, completed using reference TRBV12-5 and TRBJ2-6, is DARVTQTPRHKVTEMGQEVTMRCQPILGHNTVFWYRQTMMQGLELLAYFRNRAPLDDSGMPKDRFSAEMPDATLATLKIQPSEPRDSAVYFCASGFPRGVAGGSSGANVLTFGAGSRLTVL.

This rearrangement joins TRBV4-1 to TRBJ1-1; a possible D gene is TRBD1 (5 bases). V lost 1 base and J lost 5, with 11 bases in between. Germline CDR1 reads MGHRA; CDR2 reads YSYEKL. The CDR3 runs 14 residues. CDR3 amino acids: CASSQGQGWTEAFF. The CDR3 DNA sequence: TGCGCCAGCAGCCAAGGGCAGGGCTGGACTGAAGCTTTCTTT.

The rearrangement links TRBV27 to TRBJ1-5; unclear D gene. V dropped 0 bases and J dropped 0 bases, with 6 bases sitting between them. The CDR3 is 15 amino acids. From germline, CDR1 is MNHEY and CDR2 SMNVEV (reference sequence). The CDR3 is CASSLSVYSNQPQHF. DNA of the CDR3: TGTGCCAGCAGTTTATCGGTGTATAGCAATCAGCCCCAGCATTTT.

This clone has only one observation. This rearrangement joins TRBV7-9 to TRBJ2-5; 9 nucleotides line up with TRBD1. CDR3 size: 15 residues. Germline values: CDR1 SEHNR, CDR2 FQNEAQ (reference sequence). With 4 bases clipped from V and 5 bases from J, the junction kept 8 bases outside the gene matches. Here the CDR3 DNA reads TGTGCCAGCAGCTCTAACCACAGGGGGCCGGAGACCCAGTACTTC. Its translation is CASSSNHRGPETQYF.

The chain joins TRBV16 to TRBJ1-4; no clear D. The CDR3 has 15 residues. From germline, CDR1 is KGHSY and CDR2 FQNENV. V lost 10 bases and J 1 base, leaving 16 bases between the germline ends. CDR3 nucleotide sequence: TGTGCCACGACCTTGAACCTGGGAACTAATGAAAAACTGTTTTTT. It yields the protein CATTLNLGTNEKLFF.

This rearrangement joins TRBV5-1 to TRBJ1-2; D gene unclear. CDR3 size: 12 residues. In germline, CDR1 is SGHRS, CDR2 YFSETQ. The V end lost 4 bases, the J end lost 8 bases, and 12 bases lay between the germline ends. CDR3 nucleotides: TGCGCCAGCAGCCCGGAAGGAGGGGGCTACACCTTC. It yields the protein CASSPEGGGYTF. The full variable domain, with the rest looked up from reference TRBV5-1 and TRBJ1-2, is KAGVTQTPRYLIKTRGQQVTLSCSPISGHRSVSWYQQTPGQGLQFLFEYFSETQRNKGNFPGRFSGRQFSNSRSEMNVSTLELGDSALYLCASSPEGGGYTFGSGTRLTVV.

The chain uses TRBV5-1 and TRBJ2-5, with D perhaps matching TRBD1 (6 bases). The CDR3 totals 14 residues. Per the germline V gene, CDR1 is SGHRS and CDR2 is YFSETQ. Trimming shortened V by 0 bases and J by 7 bases, and 13 bases separated the two germline ends. Here the CDR3 reads CASSLGTAKGTQYF. The CDR3 DNA follows: TGCGCCAGCAGCTTGGGGACAGCTAAAGGGACCCAGTACTTC. Drawing the rest from reference TRBV5-1 and TRBJ2-5, the complete variable domain is KAGVTQTPRYLIKTRGQQVTLSCSPISGHRSVSWYQQTPGQGLQFLFEYFSETQRNKGNFPGRFSGRQFSNSRSEMNVSTLELGDSALYLCASSLGTAKGTQYFGPGTRLLVL.